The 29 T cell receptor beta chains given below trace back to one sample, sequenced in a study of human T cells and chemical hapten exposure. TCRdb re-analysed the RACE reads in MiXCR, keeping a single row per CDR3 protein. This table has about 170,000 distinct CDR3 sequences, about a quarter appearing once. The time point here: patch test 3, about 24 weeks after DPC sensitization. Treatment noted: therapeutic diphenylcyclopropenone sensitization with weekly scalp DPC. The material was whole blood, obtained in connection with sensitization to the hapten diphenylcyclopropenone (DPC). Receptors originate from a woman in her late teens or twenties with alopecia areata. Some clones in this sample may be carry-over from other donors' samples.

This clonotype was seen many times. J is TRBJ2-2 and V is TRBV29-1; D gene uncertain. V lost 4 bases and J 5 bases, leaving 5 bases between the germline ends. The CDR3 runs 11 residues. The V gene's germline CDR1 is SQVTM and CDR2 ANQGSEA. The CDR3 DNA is TGCAGCGTTGTATTTACCGGGGAGCTGTTTTTT. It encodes CSVVFTGELFF.

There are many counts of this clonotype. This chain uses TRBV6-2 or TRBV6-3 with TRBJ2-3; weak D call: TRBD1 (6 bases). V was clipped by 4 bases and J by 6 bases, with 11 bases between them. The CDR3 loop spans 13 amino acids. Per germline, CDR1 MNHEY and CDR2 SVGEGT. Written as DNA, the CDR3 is TGTGCCAGCAGTTGGTTACAGGGCGATACGCAGTATTTT. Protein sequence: CASSWLQGDTQYF.

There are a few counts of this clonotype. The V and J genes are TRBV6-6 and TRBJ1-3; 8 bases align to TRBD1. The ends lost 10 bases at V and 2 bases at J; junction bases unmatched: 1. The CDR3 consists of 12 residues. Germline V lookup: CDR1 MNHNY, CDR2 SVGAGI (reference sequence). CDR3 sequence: CATGGTGNTIYF. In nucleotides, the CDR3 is TGTGCCACAGGGGGCACTGGAAACACCATATATTTT.

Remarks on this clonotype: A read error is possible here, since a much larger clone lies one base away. The CDR3 DNA follows: TGTGCCAGCAGCTCCAACACAGATACGCAGTATTTT. This codes for CASSSNTDTQYF. The chain combines TRBV7-9 with TRBJ2-3, with no clear D. The CDR3 contains 12 residues. Germline V gives CDR1 SEHNR, CDR2 FQNEAQ (reference sequence). The V and J ends lost 4 bases and 2 bases respectively, with 4 bases between them.

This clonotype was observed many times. The CDR3 loop reads CASSATGAPNTEAFF. For the CDR3, the DNA is TGTGCCAGCAGCGCCACAGGGGCCCCAAACACTGAAGCTTTCTTT. This chain joins TRBV7-2 and TRBJ1-1; TRBD1 aligns across 7 bases. V shed 5 bases and J 2 bases; nucleotides not matched to a gene: 8. This CDR3 is built from 15 residues. The germline V gene has CDR1 SGHTA and CDR2 FQGNSA.

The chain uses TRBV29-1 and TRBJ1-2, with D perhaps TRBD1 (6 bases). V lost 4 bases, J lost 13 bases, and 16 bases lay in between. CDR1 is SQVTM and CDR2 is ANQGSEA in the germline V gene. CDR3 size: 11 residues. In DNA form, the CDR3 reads TGCAGCGTTGGGGGGCCACGCGGAGCCACCTTC. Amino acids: CSVGGPRGATF.

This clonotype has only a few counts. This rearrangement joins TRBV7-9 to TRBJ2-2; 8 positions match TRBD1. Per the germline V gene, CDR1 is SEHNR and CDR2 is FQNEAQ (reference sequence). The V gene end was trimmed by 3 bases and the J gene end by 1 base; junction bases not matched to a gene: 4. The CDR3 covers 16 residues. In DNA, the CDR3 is TGTGCCAGCAGCTTTGGAGGGACAGGGAACACCGGGGAGCTGTTTTTT. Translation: CASSFGGTGNTGELFF.

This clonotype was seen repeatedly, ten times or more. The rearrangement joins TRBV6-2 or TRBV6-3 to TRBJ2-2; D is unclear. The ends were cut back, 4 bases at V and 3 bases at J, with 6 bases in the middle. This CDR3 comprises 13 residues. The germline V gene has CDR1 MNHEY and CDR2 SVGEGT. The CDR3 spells CASSSRDTGELFF. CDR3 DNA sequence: TGTGCCAGCAGTTCCCGGGACACCGGGGAGCTGTTTTTT.

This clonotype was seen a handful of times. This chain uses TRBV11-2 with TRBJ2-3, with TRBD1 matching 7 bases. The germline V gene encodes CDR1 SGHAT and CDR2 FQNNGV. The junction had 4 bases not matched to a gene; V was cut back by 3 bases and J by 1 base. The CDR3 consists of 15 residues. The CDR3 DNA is TGTGCCAGCAGCTTCGGGACAGTGGGCACAGATACGCAGTATTTT. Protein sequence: CASSFGTVGTDTQYF.

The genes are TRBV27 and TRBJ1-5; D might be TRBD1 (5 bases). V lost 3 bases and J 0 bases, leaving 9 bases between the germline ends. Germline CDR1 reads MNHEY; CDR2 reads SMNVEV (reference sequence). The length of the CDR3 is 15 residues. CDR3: CASSFQTVSNQPQHF. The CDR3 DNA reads TGTGCCAGCAGTTTTCAGACAGTTAGCAATCAGCCCCAGCATTTT.

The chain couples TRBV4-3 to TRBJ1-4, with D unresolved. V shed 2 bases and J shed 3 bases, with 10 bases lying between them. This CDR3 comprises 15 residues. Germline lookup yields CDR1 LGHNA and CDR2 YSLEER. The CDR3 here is CASSQTPSANEKLFF. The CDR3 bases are TGCGCCAGCAGCCAAACCCCCTCAGCTAATGAAAAACTGTTTTTT.

CDR3 nucleotide sequence: TGTGCCATCAGTGATCTCATTGATGAAAAACTGTTTTTT. This translates into CAISDLIDEKLFF. The rearrangement joins TRBV10-3 to TRBJ1-4, with D uncertain. V lost 3 bases and J 6 bases, leaving 8 bases between the germline ends. Germline V gene sequence: CDR1 ENHRY, CDR2 SYGVKD. This CDR3 comprises 13 residues.

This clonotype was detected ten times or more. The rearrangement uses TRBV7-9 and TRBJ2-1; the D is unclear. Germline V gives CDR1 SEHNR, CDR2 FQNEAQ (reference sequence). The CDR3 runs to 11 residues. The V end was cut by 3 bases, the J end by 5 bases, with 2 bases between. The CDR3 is CASSLHNEQFF. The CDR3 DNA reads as TGTGCCAGCAGCTTGCACAATGAGCAGTTCTTC. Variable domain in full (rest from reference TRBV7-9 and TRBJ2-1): DTGVSQNPRHKITKRGQNVTFRCDPISEHNRLYWYRQTLGQGPEFLTYFQNEAQLEKSRLLSDRFSAERPKGSFSTLEIQRTEQGDSAMYLCASSLHNEQFFGPGTRLTVL.

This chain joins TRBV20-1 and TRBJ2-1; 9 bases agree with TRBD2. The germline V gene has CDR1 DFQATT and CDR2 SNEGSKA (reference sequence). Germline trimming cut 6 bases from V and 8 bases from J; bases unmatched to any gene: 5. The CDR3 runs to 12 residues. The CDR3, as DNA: TGCAGTGCCCGATTAGCGGGGGATGAGCAGTTCTTC. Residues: CSARLAGDEQFF.

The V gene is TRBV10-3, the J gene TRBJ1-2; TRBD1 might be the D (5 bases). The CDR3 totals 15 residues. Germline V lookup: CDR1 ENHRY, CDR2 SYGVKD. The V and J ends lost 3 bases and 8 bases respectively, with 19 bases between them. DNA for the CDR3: TGTGCCATCAGTGAAACTCCATCGGGGCAAGAAGGCTACACCTTC. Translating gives CAISETPSGQEGYTF.

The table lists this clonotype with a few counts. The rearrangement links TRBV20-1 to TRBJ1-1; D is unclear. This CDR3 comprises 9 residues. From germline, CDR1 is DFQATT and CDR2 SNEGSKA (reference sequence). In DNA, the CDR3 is TGCAAAGAGAACACTGAAGCTTTCTTT. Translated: CKENTEAFF.

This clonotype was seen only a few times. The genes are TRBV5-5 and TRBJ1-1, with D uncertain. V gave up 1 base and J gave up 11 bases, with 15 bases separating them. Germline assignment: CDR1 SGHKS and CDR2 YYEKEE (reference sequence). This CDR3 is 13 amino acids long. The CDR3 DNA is TGTGCCAGCAGCTTGTATGGCAGTTCGGTGGCTTTCTTT. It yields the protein CASSLYGSSVAFF.

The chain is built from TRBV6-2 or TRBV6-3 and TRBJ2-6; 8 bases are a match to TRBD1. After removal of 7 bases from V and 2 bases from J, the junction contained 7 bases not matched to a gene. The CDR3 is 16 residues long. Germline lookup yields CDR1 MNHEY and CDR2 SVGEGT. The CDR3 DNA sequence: TGTGCCAGCAACAATGACAGGGGTCCTGGGGCCAACGTCCTGACTTTC. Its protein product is CASNNDRGPGANVLTF.

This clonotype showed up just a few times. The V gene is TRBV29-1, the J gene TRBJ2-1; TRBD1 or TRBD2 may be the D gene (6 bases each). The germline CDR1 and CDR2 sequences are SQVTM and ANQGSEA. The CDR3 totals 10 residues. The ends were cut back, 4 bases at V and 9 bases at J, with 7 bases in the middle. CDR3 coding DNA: TGCAGCGTTGGGGGGGCTGAGCAGTTCTTC. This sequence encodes CSVGGAEQFF.

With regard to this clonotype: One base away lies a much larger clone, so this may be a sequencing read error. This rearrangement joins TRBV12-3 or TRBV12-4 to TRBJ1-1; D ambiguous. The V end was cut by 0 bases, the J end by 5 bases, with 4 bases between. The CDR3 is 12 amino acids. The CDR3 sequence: CASSLAPTEAFF. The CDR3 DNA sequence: TGTGCCAGCAGTTTAGCGCCAACTGAAGCTTTCTTT.

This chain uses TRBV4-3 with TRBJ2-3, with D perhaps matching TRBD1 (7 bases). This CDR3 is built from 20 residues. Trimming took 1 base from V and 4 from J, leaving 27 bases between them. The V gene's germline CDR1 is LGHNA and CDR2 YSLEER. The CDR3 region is CASSQVQPIGTAWRADTQYF. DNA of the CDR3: TGCGCCAGCAGCCAAGTCCAGCCGATAGGGACAGCCTGGAGGGCAGATACGCAGTATTTT.

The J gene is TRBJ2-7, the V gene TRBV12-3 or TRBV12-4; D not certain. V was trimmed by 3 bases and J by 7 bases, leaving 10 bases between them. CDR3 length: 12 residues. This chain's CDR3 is CASSLRSFEQYF. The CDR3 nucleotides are TGTGCCAGCAGTTTGCGTTCCTTTGAGCAGTACTTC.

This chain's CDR3 is CSARIWEKLFF. The CDR3 nucleotides read TGCAGTGCTAGAATATGGGAAAAACTGTTTTTT. V is TRBV20-1 and J is TRBJ1-4; D is unclear. The CDR3 contains 11 residues. Germline CDR1 is DFQATT and CDR2 is SNEGSKA (reference sequence). V gave up 2 bases and J gave up 8 bases, with 6 bases separating them.

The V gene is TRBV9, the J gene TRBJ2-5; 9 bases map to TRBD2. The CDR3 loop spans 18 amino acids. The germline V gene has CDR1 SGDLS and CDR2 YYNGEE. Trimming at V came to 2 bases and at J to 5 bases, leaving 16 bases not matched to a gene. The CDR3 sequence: CASSVRPLWREGPETQYF. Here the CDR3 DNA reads TGTGCCAGCAGCGTCAGACCCCTTTGGCGGGAGGGCCCTGAGACCCAGTACTTC. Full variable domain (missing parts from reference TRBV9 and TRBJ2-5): DSGVTQTPKHLITATGQRVTLRCSPRSGDLSVYWYQQSLDQGLQFLIQYYNGEERAKGNILERFSAQQFPDLHSELNLSSLELGDSALYFCASSVRPLWREGPETQYFGPGTRLLVL.

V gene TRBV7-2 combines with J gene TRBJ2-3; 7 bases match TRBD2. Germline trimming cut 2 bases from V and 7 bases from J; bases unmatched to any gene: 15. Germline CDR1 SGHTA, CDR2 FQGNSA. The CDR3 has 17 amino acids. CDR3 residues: CASSLLNGREGRNTQYF. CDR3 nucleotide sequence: TGTGCCAGCAGCTTATTAAATGGGAGGGAGGGCCGTAATACGCAGTATTTT.

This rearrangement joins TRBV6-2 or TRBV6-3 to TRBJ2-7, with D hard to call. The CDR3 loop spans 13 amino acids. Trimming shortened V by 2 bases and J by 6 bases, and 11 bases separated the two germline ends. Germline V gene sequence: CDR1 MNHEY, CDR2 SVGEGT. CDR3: CASSYLDSSEQYF. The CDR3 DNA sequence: TGTGCCAGCAGTTACCTCGACTCGTCCGAGCAGTACTTC.

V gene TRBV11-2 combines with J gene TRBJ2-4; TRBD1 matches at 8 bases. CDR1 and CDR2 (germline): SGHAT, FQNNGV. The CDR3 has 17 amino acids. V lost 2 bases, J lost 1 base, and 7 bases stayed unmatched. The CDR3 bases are TGTGCCAGCAGCTTAACCCGGACAGGGCGGGCCAAAAACATTCAGTACTTC. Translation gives CASSLTRTGRAKNIQYF.

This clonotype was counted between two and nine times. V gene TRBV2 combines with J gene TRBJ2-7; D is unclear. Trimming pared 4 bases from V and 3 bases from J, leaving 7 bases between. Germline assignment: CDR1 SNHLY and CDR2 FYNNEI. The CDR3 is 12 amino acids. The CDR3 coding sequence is TGTGCCAGCAGTGTTAACAGCTACGAGCAGTACTTC. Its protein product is CASSVNSYEQYF.

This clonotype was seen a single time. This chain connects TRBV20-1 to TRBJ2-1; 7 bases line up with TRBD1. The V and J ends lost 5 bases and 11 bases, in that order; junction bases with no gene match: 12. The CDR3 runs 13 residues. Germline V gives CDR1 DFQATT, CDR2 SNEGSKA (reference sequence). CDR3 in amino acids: CSARPVTGPKQFF. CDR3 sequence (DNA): TGCAGTGCTCGACCCGTGACAGGGCCCAAGCAGTTCTTC.